The 10 T cell receptor beta chains given below trace back to one sample, sequenced in a study of blood T cell repertoires in COVID-19. Produced via immunoSEQ multiplex PCR; TCRdb's table is partial and in-frame only. Of tens of thousands of clones listed, 80% to 85% were seen once; the top ten hold 25% to 30%. Sequences were obtained from peripheral blood. These receptors came from a human donor in a cohort sampled during active COVID-19.

The chain has TRBV10-3 and TRBJ2-7; TRBD2 matches at 7 bases. CDR1 is ENHRY and CDR2 is SYGVKD in the germline V gene. The CDR3 runs to 13 residues. After removal of 8 bases from V and 3 bases from J, the junction contained 7 bases not matched to a gene. The CDR3 nucleotides read TGTGCCATCGGGGCCGGGGGGTACTACGAGCAGTACTTC. Protein product: CAIGAGGYYEQYF.

The rearrangement links TRBV19 to TRBJ1-5; TRBD1 matches at 9 bases. Trimming took 6 bases from V and 6 from J; bases not matched to a gene: 6. The CDR3 is made up of 14 amino acids. Germline V gives CDR1 LNHDA, CDR2 SQIVND (reference sequence). The chain's CDR3 is CASRRTGVGQPQHF. DNA of the CDR3: TGTGCCAGTAGGCGGACAGGGGTTGGTCAGCCCCAGCATTTT.

The chain couples TRBV10-2 to TRBJ1-6, with 9 bases matching TRBD1. J gave up 10 bases and V 5 bases, and 9 bases lay outside the gene matches. CDR1 WSHSY and CDR2 SAAADI come from the germline V gene. The CDR3 totals 15 residues. CDR3 amino acids: CASSSGQGPQSPLHF. The CDR3 nucleotides are TGCGCCAGCAGTTCGGGACAGGGACCGCAATCACCCCTCCACTTT.

The V call is TRBV6-5, the J call TRBJ2-3; maybe TRBD1 (6 bases). CDR1 and CDR2 from the germline V gene are MNHEY and SVGAGI. V lost 3 bases and J lost 3, with 10 bases in between. The CDR3 sequence is 14 residues long. The CDR3 DNA reads TGTGCCAGCAGTTATTCAACAGGGACAGATACGCAGTATTTT. This gives the protein CASSYSTGTDTQYF.

The chain combines TRBV16 with TRBJ1-2; D is ambiguous. The V end lost 4 bases, the J end lost 7 bases, and 13 bases lay between the germline ends. This CDR3 is built from 13 residues. In germline, CDR1 is KGHSY, CDR2 FQNENV. CDR3 nucleotide sequence: TGTGCCAGCAGCCTATCTACAGCCGGTGGCTACACCTTC. This translates into CASSLSTAGGYTF.

The chain couples TRBV27 to TRBJ2-3, with a weak D call TRBD2 (6 bases). Trimming took off 5 bases at V and 2 bases at J, with 14 bases between the two ends. CDR3 length: 15 amino acids. Germline V lookup: CDR1 MNHEY, CDR2 SMNVEV (reference sequence). In DNA form, the CDR3 reads TGTGCCAGCAGTCTCGCGGGGACTTACACAGATACGCAGTATTTT. Amino acid sequence: CASSLAGTYTDTQYF.

The chain uses TRBV27 and TRBJ1-5; no definite D call. Trimming cost V 5 bases and J 2 bases, with 10 bases left between them. Germline V gives CDR1 MNHEY, CDR2 SMNVEV (reference sequence). CDR3 size: 14 residues. The CDR3 DNA sequence: TGTGCCAGCAGTAATCTTCCGGGCAATCAGCCCCAGCATTTT. It encodes CASSNLPGNQPQHF.

J is TRBJ1-3 and V is TRBV9, with D uncertain. CDR3 length: 14 amino acids. The V end was cut by 0 bases, the J end by 4 bases, with 8 bases between. Germline V lookup: CDR1 SGDLS, CDR2 YYNGEE. The CDR3 nucleotides are TGTGCCAGCAGCGTAGCCTTGGAGGGAAACACCATATATTTT. Translated, it gives CASSVALEGNTIYF.

The chain carries TRBV7-9 and TRBJ2-6; 8 bases line up with TRBD2. The CDR3 runs 17 residues. Germline CDR1 is SEHNR and CDR2 is FQNEAQ (reference sequence). Trimming removed 5 bases from V and 3 bases from J; junction bases left unmatched: 9. CDR3 coding DNA: TGTGCCAGCAGCACTAGACGGGGACTAGGTGGGGCCAACGTCCTGACTTTC. Translation gives CASSTRRGLGGANVLTF.

This sequence joins TRBV19 and TRBJ1-5; D gene ambiguous. Germline V lookup: CDR1 LNHDA, CDR2 SQIVND (reference sequence). This CDR3 is built from 15 residues. V lost 3 bases, J lost 0 bases, and 9 bases lay in between. CDR3 nucleotide sequence: TGTGCCAGTAGTATGTCAGTTAATAGCAATCAGCCCCAGCATTTT. Residues: CASSMSVNSNQPQHF.